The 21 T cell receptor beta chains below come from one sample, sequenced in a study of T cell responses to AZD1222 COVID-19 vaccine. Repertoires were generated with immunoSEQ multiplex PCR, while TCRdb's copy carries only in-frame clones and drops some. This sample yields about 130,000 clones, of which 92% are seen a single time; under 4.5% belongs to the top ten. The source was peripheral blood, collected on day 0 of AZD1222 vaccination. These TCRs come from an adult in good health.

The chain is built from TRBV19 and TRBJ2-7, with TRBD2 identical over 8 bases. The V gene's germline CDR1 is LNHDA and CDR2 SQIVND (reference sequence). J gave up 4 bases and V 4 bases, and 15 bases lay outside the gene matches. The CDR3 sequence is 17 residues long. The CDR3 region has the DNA TGTGCCAGTAGTACCTATTTCGGCCTAGCGGGCGCATACGAGCAGTACTTC. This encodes CASSTYFGLAGAYEQYF.

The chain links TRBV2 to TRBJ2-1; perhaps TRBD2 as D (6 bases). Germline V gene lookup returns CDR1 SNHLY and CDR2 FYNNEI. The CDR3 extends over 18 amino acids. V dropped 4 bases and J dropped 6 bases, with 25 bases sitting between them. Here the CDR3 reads CASSAQLVAAGFGNEQFF. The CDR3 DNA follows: TGTGCCAGCAGTGCCCAATTGGTGGCAGCGGGTTTCGGCAATGAGCAGTTCTTC.

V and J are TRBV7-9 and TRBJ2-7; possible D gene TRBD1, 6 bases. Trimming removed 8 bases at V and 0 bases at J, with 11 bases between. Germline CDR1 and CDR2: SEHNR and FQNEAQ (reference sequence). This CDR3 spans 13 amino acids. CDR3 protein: CASEAGASYEQYF. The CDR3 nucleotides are TGTGCCAGCGAGGCAGGGGCCTCCTACGAGCAGTACTTC.

The CDR3 DNA is TGCGCCAGCAGCCCTGGGGCGGGACCCTACGAGCAGTACTTC. Translating gives CASSPGAGPYEQYF. This chain uses TRBV10-2 with TRBJ2-7; tentative D call: TRBD2 (6 bases). Germline CDR1 reads WSHSY; CDR2 reads SAAADI. V was cut by 6 bases and J by 2 bases, with 14 bases left in between. CDR3 length: 14 amino acids.

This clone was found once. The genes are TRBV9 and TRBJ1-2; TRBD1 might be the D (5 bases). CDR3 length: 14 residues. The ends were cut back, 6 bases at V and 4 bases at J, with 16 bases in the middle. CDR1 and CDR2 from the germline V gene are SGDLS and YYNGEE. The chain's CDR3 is CASTPGLAAYGYTF. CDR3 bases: TGTGCCAGCACCCCGGGGCTCGCGGCCTATGGCTACACCTTC. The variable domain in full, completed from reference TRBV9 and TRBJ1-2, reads DSGVTQTPKHLITATGQRVTLRCSPRSGDLSVYWYQQSLDQGLQFLIQYYNGEERAKGNILERFSAQQFPDLHSELNLSSLELGDSALYFCASTPGLAAYGYTFGSGTRLTVV.

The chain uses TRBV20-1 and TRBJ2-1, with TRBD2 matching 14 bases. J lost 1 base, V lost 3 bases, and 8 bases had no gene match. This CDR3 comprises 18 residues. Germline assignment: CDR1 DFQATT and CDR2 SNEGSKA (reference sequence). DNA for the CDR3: TGCAGTGCTAGTTCGGGACTAGCGGGAGAGTTTTCCTACAATGAGCAGTTCTTC. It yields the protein CSASSGLAGEFSYNEQFF.

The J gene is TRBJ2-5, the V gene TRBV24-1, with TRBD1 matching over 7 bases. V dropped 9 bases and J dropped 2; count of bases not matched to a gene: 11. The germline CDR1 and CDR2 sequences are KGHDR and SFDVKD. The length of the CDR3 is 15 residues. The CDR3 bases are TGTGCCACCGGAGATGACAGGGCGAGACAAGAGACCCAGTACTTC. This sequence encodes CATGDDRARQETQYF.

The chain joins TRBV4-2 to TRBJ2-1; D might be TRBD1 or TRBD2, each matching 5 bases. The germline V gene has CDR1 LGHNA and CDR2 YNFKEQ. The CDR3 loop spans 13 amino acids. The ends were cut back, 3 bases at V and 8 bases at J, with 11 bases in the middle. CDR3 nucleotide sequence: TGTGCCAGCAGCCAGCCTGGGACGGATGAGCAGTTCTTC. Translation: CASSQPGTDEQFF.

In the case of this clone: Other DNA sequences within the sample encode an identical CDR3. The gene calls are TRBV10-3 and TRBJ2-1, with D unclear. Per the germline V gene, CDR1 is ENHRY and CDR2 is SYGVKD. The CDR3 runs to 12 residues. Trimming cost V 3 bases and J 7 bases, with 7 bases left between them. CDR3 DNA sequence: TGTGCCATCAGTGAAACATTAAATGAGCAGTTCTTC. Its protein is CAISETLNEQFF.

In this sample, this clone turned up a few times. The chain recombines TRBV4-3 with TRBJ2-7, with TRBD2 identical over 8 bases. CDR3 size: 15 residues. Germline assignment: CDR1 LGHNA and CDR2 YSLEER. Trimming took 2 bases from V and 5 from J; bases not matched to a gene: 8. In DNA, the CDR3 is TGCGCCAGCAGCCAATCAACGGGGGGGTCCCACGAGCAGTACTTC. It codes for CASSQSTGGSHEQYF.

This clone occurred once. In nucleotides, the CDR3 is TGTGCCACCAGTGACCGCGGGACCCCCACGGGGGAGCAGTACTTC. Amino acid sequence: CATSDRGTPTGEQYF. This rearrangement joins TRBV24-1 to TRBJ2-7, with D perhaps matching TRBD2 (6 bases). There are 15 residues in the CDR3. Trimming pared 4 bases from V and 7 bases from J, leaving 19 bases between. The germline CDR1 and CDR2 sequences are KGHDR and SFDVKD.

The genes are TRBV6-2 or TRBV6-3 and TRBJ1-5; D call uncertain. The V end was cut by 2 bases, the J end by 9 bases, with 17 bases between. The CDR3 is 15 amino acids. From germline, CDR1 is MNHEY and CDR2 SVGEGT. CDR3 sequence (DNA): TGTGCCAGCAGTTACACGGCAGGAGGAGGTGTGCCCCAGCATTTT. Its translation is CASSYTAGGGVPQHF.

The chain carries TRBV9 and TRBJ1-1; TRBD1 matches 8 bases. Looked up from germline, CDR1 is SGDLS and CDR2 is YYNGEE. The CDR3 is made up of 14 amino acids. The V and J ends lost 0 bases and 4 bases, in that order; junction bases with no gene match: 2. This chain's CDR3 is CASSVGRGPTEAFF. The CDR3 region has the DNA TGTGCCAGCAGCGTAGGCAGGGGGCCCACTGAAGCTTTCTTT.

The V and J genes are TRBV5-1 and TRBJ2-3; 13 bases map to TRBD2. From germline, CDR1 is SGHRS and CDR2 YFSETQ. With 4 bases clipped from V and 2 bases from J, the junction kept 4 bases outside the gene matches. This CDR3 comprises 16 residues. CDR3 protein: CASSPGLAGDTDTQYF. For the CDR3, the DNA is TGCGCCAGCAGCCCAGGACTAGCGGGAGACACAGATACGCAGTATTTT.

Written as DNA, the CDR3 is TGTGCCAGCAGCTTGGCTGCCAGGCGGTCGGAGACCCAGTACTTC. The encoded protein is CASSLAARRSETQYF. The V and J genes are TRBV5-6 and TRBJ2-5, with D unclear. There are 15 residues in the CDR3. The V end was cut by 0 bases, the J end by 5 bases, with 14 bases between. CDR1 and CDR2 from the germline V gene are SGHDT and YYEEEE.

CDR3 loop: CASSPRTSDTQYF. The DNA of the CDR3 is TGTGCCAGCAGCCCAAGGACTTCCGATACGCAGTATTTT. This sequence joins TRBV5-4 and TRBJ2-3; D may be TRBD2 (5 bases). Germline assignment: CDR1 SGHNT and CDR2 YYREEE (reference sequence). V was trimmed by 4 bases and J by 6 bases, leaving 12 bases between them. This CDR3 contains 13 residues.

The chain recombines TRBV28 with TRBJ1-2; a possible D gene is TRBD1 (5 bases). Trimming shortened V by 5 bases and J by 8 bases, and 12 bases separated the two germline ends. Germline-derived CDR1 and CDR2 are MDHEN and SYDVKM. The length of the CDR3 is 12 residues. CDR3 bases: TGTGCCAGCAGTACGACAGTTTACGGCTACACCTTC. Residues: CASSTTVYGYTF.

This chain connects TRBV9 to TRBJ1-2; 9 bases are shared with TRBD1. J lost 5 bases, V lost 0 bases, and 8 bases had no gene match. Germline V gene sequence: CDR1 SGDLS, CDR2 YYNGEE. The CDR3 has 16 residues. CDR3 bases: TGTGCCAGCAGCGTAGGGGGGACAGGGTTAAGTTATGGCTACACCTTC. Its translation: CASSVGGTGLSYGYTF.

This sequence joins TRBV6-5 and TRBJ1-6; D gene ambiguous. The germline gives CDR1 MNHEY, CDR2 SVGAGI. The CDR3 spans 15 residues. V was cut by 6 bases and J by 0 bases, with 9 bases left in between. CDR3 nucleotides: TGTGCCAGCAGACGAGGGAGCTCCTATAATTCACCCCTCCACTTT. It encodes CASRRGSSYNSPLHF.

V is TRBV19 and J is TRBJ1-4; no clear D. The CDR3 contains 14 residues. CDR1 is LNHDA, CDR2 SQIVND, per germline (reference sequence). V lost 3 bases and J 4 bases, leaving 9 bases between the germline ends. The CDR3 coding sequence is TGTGCCAGTAGTATCGGTCAGATTAATGAAAAACTGTTTTTT. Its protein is CASSIGQINEKLFF.

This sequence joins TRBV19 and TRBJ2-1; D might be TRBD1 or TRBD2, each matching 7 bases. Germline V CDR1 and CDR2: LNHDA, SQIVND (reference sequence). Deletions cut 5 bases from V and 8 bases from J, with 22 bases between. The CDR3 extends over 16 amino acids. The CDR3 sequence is CASSDLRGGSVYEQFF. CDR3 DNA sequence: TGTGCCAGTAGTGACCTCAGGGGGGGTAGCGTCTATGAGCAGTTCTTC.